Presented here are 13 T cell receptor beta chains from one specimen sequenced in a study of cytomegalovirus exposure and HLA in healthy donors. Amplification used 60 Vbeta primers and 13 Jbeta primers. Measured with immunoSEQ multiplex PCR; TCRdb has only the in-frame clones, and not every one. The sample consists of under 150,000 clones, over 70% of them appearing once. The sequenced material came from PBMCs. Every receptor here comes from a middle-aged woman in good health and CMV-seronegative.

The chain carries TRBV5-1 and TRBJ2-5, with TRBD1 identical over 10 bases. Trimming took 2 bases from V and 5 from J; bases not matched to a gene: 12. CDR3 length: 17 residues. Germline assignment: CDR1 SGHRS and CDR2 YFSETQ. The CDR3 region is CASSLQPGQGYGETQYF. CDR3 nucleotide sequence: TGCGCCAGCAGCTTACAGCCGGGACAGGGGTACGGGGAGACCCAGTACTTC.

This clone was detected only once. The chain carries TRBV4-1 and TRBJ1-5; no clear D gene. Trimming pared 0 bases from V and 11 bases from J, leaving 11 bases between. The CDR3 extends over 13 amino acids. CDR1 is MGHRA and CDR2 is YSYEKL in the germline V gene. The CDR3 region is CASSQERARAQHF. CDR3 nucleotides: TGCGCCAGCAGCCAAGAACGGGCGCGGGCCCAGCATTTT.

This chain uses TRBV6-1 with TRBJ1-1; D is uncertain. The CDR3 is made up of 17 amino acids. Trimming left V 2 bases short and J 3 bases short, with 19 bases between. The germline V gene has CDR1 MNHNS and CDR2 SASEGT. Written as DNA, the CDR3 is TGTGCCAGCAGTGAAAATCTTCGACGACCCCGGGACACTGAAGCTTTCTTT. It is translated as CASSENLRRPRDTEAFF.

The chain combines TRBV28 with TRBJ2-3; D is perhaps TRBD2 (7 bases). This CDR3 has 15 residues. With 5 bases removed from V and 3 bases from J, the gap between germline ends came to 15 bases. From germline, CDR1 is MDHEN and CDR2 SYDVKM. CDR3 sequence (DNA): TGTGCCAGCAGTCCTCGGGGGGCCCCTACAGATACGCAGTATTTT. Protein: CASSPRGAPTDTQYF.

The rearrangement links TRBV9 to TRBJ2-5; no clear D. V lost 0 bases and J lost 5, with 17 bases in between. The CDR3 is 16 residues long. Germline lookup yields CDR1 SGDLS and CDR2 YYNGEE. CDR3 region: CASSVGVSKAVETQYF. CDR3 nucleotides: TGTGCCAGCAGCGTAGGGGTTAGCAAGGCAGTGGAGACCCAGTACTTC.

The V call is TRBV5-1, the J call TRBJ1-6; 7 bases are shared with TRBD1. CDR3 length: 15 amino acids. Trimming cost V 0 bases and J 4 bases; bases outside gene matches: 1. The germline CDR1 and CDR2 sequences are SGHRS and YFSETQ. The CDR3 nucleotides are TGCGCCAGCAGCTTGGGGACAGGATATAATTCACCCCTCCACTTT. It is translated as CASSLGTGYNSPLHF.

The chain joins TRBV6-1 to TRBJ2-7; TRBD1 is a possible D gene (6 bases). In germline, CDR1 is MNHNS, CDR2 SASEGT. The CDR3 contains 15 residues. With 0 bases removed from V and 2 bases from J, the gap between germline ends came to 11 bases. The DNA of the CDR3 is TGTGCCAGCAGTGAAGCCCCAGGGGAGACCTACGAGCAGTACTTC. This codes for CASSEAPGETYEQYF.

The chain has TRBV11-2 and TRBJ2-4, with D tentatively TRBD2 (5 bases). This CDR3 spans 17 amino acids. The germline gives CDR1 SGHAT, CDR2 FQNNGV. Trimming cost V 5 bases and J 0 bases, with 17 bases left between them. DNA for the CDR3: TGTGCCAGCAGCCCCCGGGATGGAACTCTAGCCAAAAACATTCAGTACTTC. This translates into CASSPRDGTLAKNIQYF.

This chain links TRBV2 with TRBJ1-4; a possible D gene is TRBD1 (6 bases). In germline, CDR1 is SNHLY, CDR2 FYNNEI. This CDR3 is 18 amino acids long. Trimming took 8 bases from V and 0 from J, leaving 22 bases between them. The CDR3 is CASSYRTAQHATNEKLFF. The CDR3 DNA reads TGTGCCAGCTCATACCGGACAGCACAGCATGCAACTAATGAAAAACTGTTTTTT.

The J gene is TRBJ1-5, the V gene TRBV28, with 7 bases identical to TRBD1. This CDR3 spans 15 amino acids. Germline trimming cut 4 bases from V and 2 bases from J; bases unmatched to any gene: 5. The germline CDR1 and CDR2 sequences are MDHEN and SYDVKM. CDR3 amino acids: CASSWGTDGNQPQHF. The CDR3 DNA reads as TGTGCCAGCAGTTGGGGGACAGACGGCAATCAGCCCCAGCATTTT.

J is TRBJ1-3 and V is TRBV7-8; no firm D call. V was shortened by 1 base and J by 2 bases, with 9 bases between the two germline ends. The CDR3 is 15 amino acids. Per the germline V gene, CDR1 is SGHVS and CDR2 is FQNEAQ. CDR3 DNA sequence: TGTGCCAGCAGCTTAGGGAGGGTTACTGGAAACACCATATATTTT. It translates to CASSLGRVTGNTIYF. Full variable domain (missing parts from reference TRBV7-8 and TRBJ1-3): GAGVSQSPRYKVAKRGQDVALRCDPISGHVSLFWYQQALGQGPEFLTYFQNEAQLDKSGLPSDRFFAERPEGSVSTLKIQRTQQEDSAVYLCASSLGRVTGNTIYFGEGSWLTVV.

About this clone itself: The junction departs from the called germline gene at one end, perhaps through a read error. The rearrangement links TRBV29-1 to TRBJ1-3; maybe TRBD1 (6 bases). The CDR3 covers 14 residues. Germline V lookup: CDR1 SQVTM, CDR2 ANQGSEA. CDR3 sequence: CSVGQGNSGDTIYF. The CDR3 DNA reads TGCAGCGTTGGGCAGGGGAACTCTGGAGACACCATATATTTT.

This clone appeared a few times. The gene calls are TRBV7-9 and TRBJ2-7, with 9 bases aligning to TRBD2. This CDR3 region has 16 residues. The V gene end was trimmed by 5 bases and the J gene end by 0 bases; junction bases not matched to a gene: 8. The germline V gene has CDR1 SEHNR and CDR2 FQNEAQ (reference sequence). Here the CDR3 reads CASSPPLRGGSYEQYF. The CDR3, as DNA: TGTGCCAGCAGCCCCCCCTTGCGGGGGGGCTCCTACGAGCAGTACTTC.